This section outlines one T cell receptor (beta chain) sequence together with its context. This clonotype was counted ten times or more. Its cognate antigen has yet to be identified. Qualities for individual bases were not recorded, and no much larger clone is one base off. The cysteine opens and the phenylalanine closes a CDR3 of 14 amino acids. The read is trimmed to its CDR3 DNA, 42 bases read in frame from base 1. For CDR1 and CDR2, the germline V gene (reference sequence) lists DFQATT and SNEGSKA. V gives up 3 bases and J gives up 10 bases, and the segment between their germline ends measures 18 bases. TCR cDNA was synthesized by 5'RACE template switching, which introduced a universal primer site and unique molecular identifiers. cDNA synthesis was primed from both the TCR alpha and TCR beta constant segments. Libraries were amplified in two PCR steps, with sample barcodes and sequencing adapters added in the second step. Sequencing of the libraries was done on either Illumina HiSeq 2500 (2x100 bp) or NovaSeq (2x150 bp). Per the source publication's procedure: MIGEC was used to demultiplex reads and collapse the reads into UMI consensus sequences, and MiXCR was used for V(D)J alignment. Vaccine-responding clonotypes were defined with edgeR using replicate PBMC samples, requiring FDR below 0.01 and a log2 fold change above 5 up to day 15. Each bulk clonotype was labeled CD4 or CD8 based on which sequenced repertoire, CD4 or CD8, contained the clonotype at higher abundance. Through fastp at Q25 and MiXCR, TCRdb rebuilt clones from the public reads, retaining in-frame beta chains. Identical CDR3 protein sequences are pooled into one entry, listed with their most common genes and DNA. The V and J calls, along with clone size, are taken from TCRdb and not from the paper's own processing. This sample holds 65,000 to 70,000 distinct CDR3 sequences; under 6.5% were observed only once. Together, the top ten hold roughly 2.2% of the sample.

Taken with the paper, the label for treatment or condition translates to: live attenuated yellow fever vaccine strain. PBMCs were isolated from peripheral blood using a standard Ficoll-Paque protocol. CD4 and CD8 T-cell fractions were isolated with Dynabeads CD4 and CD8 positive selection kits. TriZol was used to extract RNA from bulk PBMCs, CD4 and CD8 fractions, and dextramer-positive and dextramer-negative fractions. This sample was included in a study of T cells after yellow fever vaccination (dated by TCRdb to between 2018 and 2020). With respect to the entire study: The SMART-Seq v4 Ultra Low Input RNA kit was used to prepare libraries from fractions with low cell numbers. Two healthy male donors, one aged 18 to 30 and one aged 30 to 39 years, were included in the cohort. To track T-cell clones before and after primary and booster YFV17D yellow fever vaccination, bulk TCR alpha and beta repertoires were sequenced longitudinally. Blood was drawn at multiple timepoints before and after primary and secondary immunization, with bulk PBMC replicates and cell subsets isolated. Findings and caveats that apply to the study as a whole: After the booster, most clones that had expanded after primary vaccination were detected again (about 97% of CD4 and more than 80% of CD8), suggesting broad maintenance of memory. Because abundant contaminating clonotypes from the bulk population could be contained in FACS-sorted repertoires, computational filtering was required. A small share of clonotypes was detected in both CD4 and CD8 compartments, with the overlap likely arising from convergent recombination. The secondary T-cell response was weaker than the primary response but faster, peaking on day 5 instead of day 15. The study included only a couple of donors, which limits how far the findings can be generalized.

Sequenced here: CD4+ T cells sorted from PBMCs, sampled more than 14 days after the first yellow fever vaccination. The rearranged chain carries TRBV20-1 and TRBJ1-4, with TRBD1 tentatively as D gene (5 bases match). This receptor was obtained from a young man who received the YFV17D yellow fever vaccine. The DNA sequence reads TGCAGTGCTAGTCCGAGGCAGGGCCTGGGAAAACTGTTTTTT. This yields the protein CSASPRQGLGKLFF.